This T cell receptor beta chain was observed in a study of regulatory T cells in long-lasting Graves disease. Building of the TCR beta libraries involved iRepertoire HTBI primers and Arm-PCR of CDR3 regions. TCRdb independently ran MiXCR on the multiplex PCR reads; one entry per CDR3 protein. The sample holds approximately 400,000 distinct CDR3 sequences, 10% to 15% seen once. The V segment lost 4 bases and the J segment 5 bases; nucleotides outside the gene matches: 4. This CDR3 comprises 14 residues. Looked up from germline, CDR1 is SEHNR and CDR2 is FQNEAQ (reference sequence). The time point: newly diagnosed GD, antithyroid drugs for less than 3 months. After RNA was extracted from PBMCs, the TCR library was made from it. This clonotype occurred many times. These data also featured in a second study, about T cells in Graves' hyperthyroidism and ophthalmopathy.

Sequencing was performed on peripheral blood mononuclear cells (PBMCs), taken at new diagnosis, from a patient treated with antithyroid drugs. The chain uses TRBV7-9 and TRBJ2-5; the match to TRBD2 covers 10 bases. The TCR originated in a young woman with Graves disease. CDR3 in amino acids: CASSSGLARETQYF. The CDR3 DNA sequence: TGTGCCAGCAGCTCGGGACTAGCGAGGGAGACCCAGTACTTC.